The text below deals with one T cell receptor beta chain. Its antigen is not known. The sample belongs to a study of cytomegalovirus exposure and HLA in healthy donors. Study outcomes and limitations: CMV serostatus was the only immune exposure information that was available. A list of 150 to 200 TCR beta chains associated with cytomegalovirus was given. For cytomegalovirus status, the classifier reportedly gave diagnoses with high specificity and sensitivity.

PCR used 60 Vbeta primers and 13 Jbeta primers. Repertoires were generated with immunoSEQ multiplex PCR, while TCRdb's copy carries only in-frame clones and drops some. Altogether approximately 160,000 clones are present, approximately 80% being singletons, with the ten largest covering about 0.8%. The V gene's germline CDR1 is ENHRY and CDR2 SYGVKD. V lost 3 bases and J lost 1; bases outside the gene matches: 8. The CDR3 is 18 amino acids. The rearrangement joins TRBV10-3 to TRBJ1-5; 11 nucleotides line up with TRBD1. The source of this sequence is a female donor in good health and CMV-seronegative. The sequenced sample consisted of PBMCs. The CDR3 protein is CAISDPGQGAISNQPQHF. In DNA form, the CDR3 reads TGTGCCATCAGTGACCCCGGACAGGGGGCGATCAGCAATCAGCCCCAGCATTTT.